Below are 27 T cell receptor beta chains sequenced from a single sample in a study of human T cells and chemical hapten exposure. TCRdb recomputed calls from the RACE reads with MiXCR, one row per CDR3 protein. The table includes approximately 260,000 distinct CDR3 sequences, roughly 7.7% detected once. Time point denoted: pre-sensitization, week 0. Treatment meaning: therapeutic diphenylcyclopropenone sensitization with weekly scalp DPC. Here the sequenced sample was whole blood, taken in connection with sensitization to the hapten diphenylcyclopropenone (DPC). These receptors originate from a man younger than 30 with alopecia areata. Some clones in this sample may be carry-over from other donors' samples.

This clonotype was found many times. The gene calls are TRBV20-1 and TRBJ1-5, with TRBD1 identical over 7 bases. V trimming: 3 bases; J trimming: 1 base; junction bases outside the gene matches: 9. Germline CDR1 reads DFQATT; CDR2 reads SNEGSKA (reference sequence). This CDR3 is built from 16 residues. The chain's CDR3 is CSARTGFLASNQPQHF. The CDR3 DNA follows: TGCAGTGCTAGGACAGGGTTCCTGGCCAGCAATCAGCCCCAGCATTTT.

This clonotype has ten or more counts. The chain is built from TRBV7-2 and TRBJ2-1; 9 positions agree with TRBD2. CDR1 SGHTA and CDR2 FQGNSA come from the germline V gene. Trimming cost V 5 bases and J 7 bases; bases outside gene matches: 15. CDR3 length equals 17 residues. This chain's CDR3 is CASSRLAATSGLNEQFF. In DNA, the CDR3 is TGTGCCAGCAGCCGACTTGCTGCGACTAGCGGATTAAATGAGCAGTTCTTC.

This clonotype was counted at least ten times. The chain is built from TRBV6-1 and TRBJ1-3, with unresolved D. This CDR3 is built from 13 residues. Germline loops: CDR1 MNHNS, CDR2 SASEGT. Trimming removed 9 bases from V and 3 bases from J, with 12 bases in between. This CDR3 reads CASSSALGNTIYF. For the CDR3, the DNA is TGTGCCAGTAGTTCGGCTCTTGGAAACACCATATATTTT.

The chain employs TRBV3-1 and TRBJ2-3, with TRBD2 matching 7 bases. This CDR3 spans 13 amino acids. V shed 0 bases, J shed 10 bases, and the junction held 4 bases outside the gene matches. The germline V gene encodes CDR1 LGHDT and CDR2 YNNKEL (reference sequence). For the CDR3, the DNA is TGTGCCAGCAGCCAAGATCAGGGACTATCGCAGTATTTT. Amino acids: CASSQDQGLSQYF.

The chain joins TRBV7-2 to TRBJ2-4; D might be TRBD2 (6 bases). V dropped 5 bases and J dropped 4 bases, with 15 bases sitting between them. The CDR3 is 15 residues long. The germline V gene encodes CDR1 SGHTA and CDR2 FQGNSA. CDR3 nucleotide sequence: TGTGCCAGCAGCAGCGGAGGGACCGAGAAAAACATTCAGTACTTC. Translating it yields CASSSGGTEKNIQYF.

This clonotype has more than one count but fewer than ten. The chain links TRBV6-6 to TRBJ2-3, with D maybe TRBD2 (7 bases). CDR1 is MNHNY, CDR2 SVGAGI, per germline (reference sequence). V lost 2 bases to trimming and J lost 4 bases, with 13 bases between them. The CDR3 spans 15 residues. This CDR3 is CASSYPGEGADTQYF. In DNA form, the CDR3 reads TGTGCCAGCAGTTACCCCGGGGAGGGGGCAGATACGCAGTATTTT.

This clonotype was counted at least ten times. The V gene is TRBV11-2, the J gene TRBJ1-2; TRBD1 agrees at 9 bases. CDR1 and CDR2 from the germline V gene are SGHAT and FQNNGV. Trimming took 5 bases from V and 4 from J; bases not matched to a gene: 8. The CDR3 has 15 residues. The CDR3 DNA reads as TGTGCCAGCAGCACGACAGGGGGACTTAGCTATGGCTACACCTTC. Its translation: CASSTTGGLSYGYTF.

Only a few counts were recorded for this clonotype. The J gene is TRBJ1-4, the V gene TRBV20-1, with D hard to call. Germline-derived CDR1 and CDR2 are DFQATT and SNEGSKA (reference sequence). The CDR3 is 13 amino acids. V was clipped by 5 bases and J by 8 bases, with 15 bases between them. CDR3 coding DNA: TGCAGTGCTCCTGACATTACTGTCGAAAAACTGTTTTTT. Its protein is CSAPDITVEKLFF.

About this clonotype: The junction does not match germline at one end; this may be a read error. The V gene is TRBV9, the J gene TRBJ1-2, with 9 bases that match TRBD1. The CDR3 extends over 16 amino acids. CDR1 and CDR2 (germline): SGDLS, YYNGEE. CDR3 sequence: CASSVEDRGIGYGYPF. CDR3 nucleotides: TGTGCCAGCAGCGTAGAGGACAGGGGTATTGGCTATGGCTACCCCTTC.

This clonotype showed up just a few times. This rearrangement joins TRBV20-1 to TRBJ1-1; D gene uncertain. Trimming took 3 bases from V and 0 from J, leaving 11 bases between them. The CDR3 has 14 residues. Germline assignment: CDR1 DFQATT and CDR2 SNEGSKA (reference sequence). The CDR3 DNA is TGCAGTGCTAGGGTCGGCGGTTTGAACACTGAAGCTTTCTTT. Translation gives CSARVGGLNTEAFF.

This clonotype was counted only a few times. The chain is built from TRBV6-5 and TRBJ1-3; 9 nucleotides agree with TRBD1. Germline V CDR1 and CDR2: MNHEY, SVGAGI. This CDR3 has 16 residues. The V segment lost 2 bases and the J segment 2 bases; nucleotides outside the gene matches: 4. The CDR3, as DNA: TGTGCCAGCAGTTACAGGGGACAGGGCGCTGGAAACACCATATATTTT. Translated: CASSYRGQGAGNTIYF.

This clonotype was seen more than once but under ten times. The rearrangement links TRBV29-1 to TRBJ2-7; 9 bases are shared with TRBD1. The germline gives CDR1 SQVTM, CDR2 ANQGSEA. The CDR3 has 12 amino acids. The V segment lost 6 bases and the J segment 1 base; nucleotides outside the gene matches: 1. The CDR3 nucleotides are TGCAGCGTCGGACAGGGGTCCTACGAGCAGTACTTC. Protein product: CSVGQGSYEQYF.

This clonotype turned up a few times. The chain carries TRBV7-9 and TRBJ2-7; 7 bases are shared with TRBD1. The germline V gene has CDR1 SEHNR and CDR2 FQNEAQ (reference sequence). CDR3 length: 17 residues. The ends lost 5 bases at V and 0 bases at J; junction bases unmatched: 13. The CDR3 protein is CASSLAMGQQFSYEQYF. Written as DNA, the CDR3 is TGTGCCAGCAGCCTGGCAATGGGACAGCAATTCTCCTACGAGCAGTACTTC. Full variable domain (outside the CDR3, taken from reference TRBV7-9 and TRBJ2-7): DTGVSQNPRHKITKRGQNVTFRCDPISEHNRLYWYRQTLGQGPEFLTYFQNEAQLEKSRLLSDRFSAERPKGSFSTLEIQRTEQGDSAMYLCASSLAMGQQFSYEQYFGPGTRLTVT.

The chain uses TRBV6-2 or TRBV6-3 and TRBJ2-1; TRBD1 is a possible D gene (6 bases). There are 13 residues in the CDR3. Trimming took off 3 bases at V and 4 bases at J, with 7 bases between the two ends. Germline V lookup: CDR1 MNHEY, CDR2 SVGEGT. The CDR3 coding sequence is TGTGCCAGCAGTTATCAGGGGTACAATGAGCAGTTCTTC. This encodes CASSYQGYNEQFF.

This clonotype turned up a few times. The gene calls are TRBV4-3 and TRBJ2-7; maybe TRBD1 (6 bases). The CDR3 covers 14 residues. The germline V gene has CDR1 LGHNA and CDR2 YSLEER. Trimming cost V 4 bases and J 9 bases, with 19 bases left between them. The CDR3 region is CASSPHLGKGGQYF. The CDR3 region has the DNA TGCGCCAGCAGCCCGCATCTGGGGAAAGGGGGGCAGTACTTC.

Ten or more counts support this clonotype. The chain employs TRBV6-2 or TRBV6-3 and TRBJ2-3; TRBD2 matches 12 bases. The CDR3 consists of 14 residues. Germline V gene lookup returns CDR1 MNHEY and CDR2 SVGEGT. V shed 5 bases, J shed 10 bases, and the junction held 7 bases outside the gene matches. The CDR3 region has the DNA TGTGCCAGCAGTCCGACTAGCGGGGGTAGTCCGCAGTATTTT. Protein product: CASSPTSGGSPQYF.

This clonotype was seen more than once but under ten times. The CDR3 spells CASSKTGASEAFF. The CDR3 DNA sequence: TGTGCCAGCAGTAAAACAGGGGCGAGTGAAGCTTTCTTT. The rearrangement joins TRBV6-6 to TRBJ1-1; 7 bases agree with TRBD1. V lost 5 bases, J lost 7 bases, and 7 bases stayed unmatched. CDR1 and CDR2 from the germline V gene are MNHNY and SVGAGI (reference sequence). The CDR3 consists of 13 residues.

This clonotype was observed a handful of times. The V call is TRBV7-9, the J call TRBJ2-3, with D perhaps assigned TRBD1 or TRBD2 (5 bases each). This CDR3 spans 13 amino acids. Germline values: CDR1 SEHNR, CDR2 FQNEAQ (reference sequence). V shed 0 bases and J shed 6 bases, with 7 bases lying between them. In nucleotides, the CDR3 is TGTGCCAGCAGCTTAGCAGGGGAGGATACGCAGTATTTT. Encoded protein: CASSLAGEDTQYF.

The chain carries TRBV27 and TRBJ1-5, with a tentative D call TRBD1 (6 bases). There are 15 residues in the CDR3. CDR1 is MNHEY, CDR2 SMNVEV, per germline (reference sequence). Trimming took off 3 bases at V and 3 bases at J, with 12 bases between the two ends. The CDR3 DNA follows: TGTGCCAGCAGTTTCTCGACAGGCCCCAATCAGCCCCAGCATTTT. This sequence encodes CASSFSTGPNQPQHF.

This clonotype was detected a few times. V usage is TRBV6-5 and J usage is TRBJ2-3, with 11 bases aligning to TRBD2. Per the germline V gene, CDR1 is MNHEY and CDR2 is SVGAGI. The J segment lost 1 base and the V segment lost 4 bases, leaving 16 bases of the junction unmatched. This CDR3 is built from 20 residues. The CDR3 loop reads CASSLSGRRVAGGRTDTQYF. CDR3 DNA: TGTGCCAGCAGTTTAAGTGGCCGACGTGTAGCGGGGGGGCGCACAGATACGCAGTATTTT.

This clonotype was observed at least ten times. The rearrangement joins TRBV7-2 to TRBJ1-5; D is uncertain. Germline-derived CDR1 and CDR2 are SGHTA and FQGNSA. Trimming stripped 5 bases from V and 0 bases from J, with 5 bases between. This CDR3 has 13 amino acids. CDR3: CASSRDSNQPQHF. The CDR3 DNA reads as TGTGCCAGCAGCCGAGATAGCAATCAGCCCCAGCATTTT.

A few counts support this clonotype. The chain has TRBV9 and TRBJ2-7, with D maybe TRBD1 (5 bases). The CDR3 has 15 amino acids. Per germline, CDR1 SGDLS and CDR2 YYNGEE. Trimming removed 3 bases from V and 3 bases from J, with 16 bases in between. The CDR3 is CASSAETVNFYEQYF. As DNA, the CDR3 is TGTGCCAGCAGCGCCGAGACAGTGAACTTCTACGAGCAGTACTTC.

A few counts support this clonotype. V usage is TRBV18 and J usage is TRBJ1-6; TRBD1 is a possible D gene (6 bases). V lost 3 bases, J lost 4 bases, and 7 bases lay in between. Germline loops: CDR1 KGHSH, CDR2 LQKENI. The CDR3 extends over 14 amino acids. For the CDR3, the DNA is TGTGCCAGCTCACCGGACAGTTATAATTCACCCCTCCACTTT. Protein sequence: CASSPDSYNSPLHF.

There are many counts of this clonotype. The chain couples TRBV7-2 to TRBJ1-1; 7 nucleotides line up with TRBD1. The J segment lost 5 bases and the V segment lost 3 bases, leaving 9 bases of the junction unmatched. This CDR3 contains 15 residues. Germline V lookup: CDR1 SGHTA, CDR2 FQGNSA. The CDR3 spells CASSLRQGIVTEAFF. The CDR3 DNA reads TGTGCCAGCAGCTTGCGACAGGGAATAGTAACTGAAGCTTTCTTT.

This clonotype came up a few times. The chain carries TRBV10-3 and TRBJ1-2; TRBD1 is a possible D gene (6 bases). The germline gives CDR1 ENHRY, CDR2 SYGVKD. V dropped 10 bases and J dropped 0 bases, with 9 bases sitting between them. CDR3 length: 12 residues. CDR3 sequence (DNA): TGTGCCACACGGACAGCTAACTATGGCTACACCTTC. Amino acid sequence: CATRTANYGYTF.

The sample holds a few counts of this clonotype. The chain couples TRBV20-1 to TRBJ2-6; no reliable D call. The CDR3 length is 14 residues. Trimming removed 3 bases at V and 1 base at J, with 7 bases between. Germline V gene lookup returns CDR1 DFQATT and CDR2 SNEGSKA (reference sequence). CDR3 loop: CSASYPSGANVLTF. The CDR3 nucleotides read TGCAGTGCTAGTTATCCGTCTGGGGCCAACGTCCTGACTTTC.

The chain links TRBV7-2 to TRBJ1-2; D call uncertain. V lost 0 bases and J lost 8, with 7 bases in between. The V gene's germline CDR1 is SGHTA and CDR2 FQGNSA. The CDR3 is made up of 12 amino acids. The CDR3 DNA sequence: TGTGCCAGCAGCTTAGCGGCCGGGGGCTACACCTTC. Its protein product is CASSLAAGGYTF.